Following are 5 T cell receptor beta chains from one sample sequenced in a study of tissue T cells after allogeneic stem cell transplantation. Profiled with immunoSEQ multiplex PCR; TCRdb holds only in-frame clones, not every one. The repertoire holds some 45,000 clones, with roughly 92% as singletons. This sample comprised blood, obtained before transplantation. Source of these receptors: a woman aged 35 to 70 who later had graft-versus-host disease after an allogeneic stem cell transplant.

The V call is TRBV5-8, the J call TRBJ1-5; no definite D call. Germline CDR1 is SGHTS and CDR2 is YDEGEE. V lost 4 bases and J lost 6, with 20 bases in between. The CDR3 loop spans 16 amino acids. This CDR3 is CASSQDPFLGGQPQHF. CDR3 sequence (DNA): TGTGCCAGCAGCCAAGACCCATTTTTGGGCGGTCAGCCCCAGCATTTT.

This chain links TRBV4-3 with TRBJ2-7; 7 bases fit TRBD1. CDR1 and CDR2 (germline): LGHNA, YSLEER. The J segment lost 5 bases and the V segment lost 0 bases, leaving 10 bases of the junction unmatched. The CDR3 contains 16 residues. CDR3 sequence: CASSQEEARGINEQYF. CDR3 DNA: TGCGCCAGCAGCCAAGAAGAGGCCAGGGGGATAAACGAGCAGTACTTC.

The chain is built from TRBV7-2 and TRBJ2-5; D gene unclear. The length of the CDR3 is 11 residues. The V gene's germline CDR1 is SGHTA and CDR2 FQGNSA. V was cut by 5 bases and J by 3 bases, with 4 bases left in between. CDR3 sequence reads: CASSLKETQYF. The CDR3 nucleotides read TGTGCCAGCAGCCTAAAAGAGACCCAGTACTTC.

V and J are TRBV13 and TRBJ2-2; 13 bases agree with TRBD2. V trimming: 0 bases; J trimming: 4 bases; junction bases outside the gene matches: 5. The CDR3 consists of 18 residues. CDR1 is PRHDT and CDR2 is FYEKMQ in the germline V gene (reference sequence). CDR3 sequence: CASSLGLAGGLGTGELFF. The CDR3 coding sequence is TGTGCCAGCAGCTTAGGACTAGCGGGAGGGTTGGGCACCGGGGAGCTGTTTTTT.

The rearrangement links TRBV5-1 to TRBJ2-7; 11 bases line up with TRBD2. The CDR3 sequence is 16 residues long. Germline lookup yields CDR1 SGHRS and CDR2 YFSETQ. Trimming removed 0 bases from V and 5 bases from J; junction bases left unmatched: 7. In nucleotides, the CDR3 is TGCGCCAGCAGCTTGGAGTCACTAGCGGGAGTAGACGAGCAGTACTTC. Its translation: CASSLESLAGVDEQYF.